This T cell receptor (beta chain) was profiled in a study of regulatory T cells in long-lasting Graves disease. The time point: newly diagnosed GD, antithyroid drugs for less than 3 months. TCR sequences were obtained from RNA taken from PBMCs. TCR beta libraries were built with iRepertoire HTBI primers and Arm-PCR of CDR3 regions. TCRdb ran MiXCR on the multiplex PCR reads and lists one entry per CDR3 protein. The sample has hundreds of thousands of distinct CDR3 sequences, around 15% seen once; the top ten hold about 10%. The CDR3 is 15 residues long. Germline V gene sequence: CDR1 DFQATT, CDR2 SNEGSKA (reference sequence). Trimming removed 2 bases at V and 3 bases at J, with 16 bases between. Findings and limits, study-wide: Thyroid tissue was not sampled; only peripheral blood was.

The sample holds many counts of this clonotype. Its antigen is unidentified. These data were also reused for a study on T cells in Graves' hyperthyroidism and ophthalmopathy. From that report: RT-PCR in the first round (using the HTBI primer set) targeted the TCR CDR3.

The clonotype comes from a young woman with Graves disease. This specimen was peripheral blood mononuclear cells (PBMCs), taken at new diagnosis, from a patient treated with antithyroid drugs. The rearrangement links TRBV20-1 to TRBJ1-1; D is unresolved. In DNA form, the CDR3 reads TGCAGTGCTAGACTCCGTTGGCCGCGGGACACTGAAGCTTTCTTT. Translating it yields CSARLRWPRDTEAFF.